This T cell receptor (beta chain) was recovered during a study of blood T cell repertoires in COVID-19. Overall study: Sites across the United States, Italy and Spain contributed samples from acute and convalescent COVID-19. Sources were T cells, B-cell-depleted T cells, or PBMCs; the material itself was cDNA or gDNA.

Per the original data handling: Reference gene primer amplification gave estimated nucleated cell counts. Clones were read by immunoSEQ multiplex PCR, and TCRdb kept only the in-frame ones, dropping some. V, J and clone size derive from that table, while D and trimming were established from the DNA sequence. The sample includes about 59,000 clones, approximately 79% of them seen just once. This clonotype originated in a human donor in a cohort sampled during active COVID-19. The material sequenced was peripheral blood.

The CDR3 DNA reads TGTGCCAGCAGCCAAGCTCGTACAGGGGCCAAAAACATTCAGTACTTC. Amino acids: CASSQARTGAKNIQYF. The V call is TRBV3-1 (or the pseudogene TRBV3-2), the J call TRBJ2-4; D possibly corresponds to TRBD1 (6 bases). Trimming took 1 base from V and 1 from J, leaving 11 bases between them. The germline CDR1 and CDR2 sequences are LGHDT and YNNKEL (reference sequence). The CDR3 consists of 16 residues.